What follows are 27 T cell receptor beta chains derived from one specimen sequenced in a study of cytomegalovirus exposure and HLA in healthy donors (dated by TCRdb to between 2016 and 2019). Library generation was performed with the immunoSEQ multiplex PCR assay. The clones in this table, taken by TCRdb from immuneACCESS, are in-frame only. Not every clone is retained; where verified, under half of the shortfall comes from an unresolved V gene, and the cause of the rest is unknown. The sample yields about 63,000 clones; more than 80% were counted once. Approximately 1.2% of the sample belongs to the ten largest clones. Material for sequencing was PBMCs. The receptors stem from a woman aged 18-29 years in good health and CMV-seronegative.

J is TRBJ2-3 and V is TRBV30; TRBD2 agrees at 14 bases. The CDR3 spans 16 residues. V lost 1 base to trimming and J lost 5 bases; unmatched junction nucleotides: 5. CDR1 and CDR2 from the germline V gene are GTSNPN and SVGIG (reference sequence). CDR3 coding DNA: TGTGCCTGGAGTGCCGGGACTAGCGGGGGCAGAGATACGCAGTATTTT. It codes for CAWSAGTSGGRDTQYF.

The chain recombines TRBV5-1 with TRBJ2-2, with 8 bases fitting TRBD2. CDR3 size: 19 residues. Trimming removed 0 bases from V and 4 bases from J; junction bases left unmatched: 14. Germline loops: CDR1 SGHRS, CDR2 YFSETQ. The CDR3 DNA is TGCGCCAGCAGCTTGGATATCCCGGGGGGGCCGTTCTCCACCGGGGAGCTGTTTTTT. Its translation: CASSLDIPGGPFSTGELFF.

The V and J genes are TRBV2 and TRBJ1-1; D remains ambiguous. Germline V gene lookup returns CDR1 SNHLY and CDR2 FYNNEI. V lost 6 bases, J lost 3 bases, and 11 bases lay in between. The CDR3 is 13 amino acids. Here the CDR3 reads CASRGRIDTEAFF. Here the CDR3 DNA reads TGTGCCAGCAGGGGGAGAATCGACACTGAAGCTTTCTTT.

This clone was observed once. The V gene is TRBV5-5, the J gene TRBJ1-2, with D hard to call. The CDR3 is 13 residues long. Trimming took 3 bases from V and 7 from J, leaving 13 bases between them. Germline CDR1 SGHKS, CDR2 YYEKEE (reference sequence). The CDR3 protein is CASSSDVLAGYTF. CDR3 nucleotide sequence: TGTGCCAGCAGCTCAGATGTGCTCGCTGGCTACACCTTC.

This clone was counted a single time. J is TRBJ1-3 and V is TRBV28; 10 nucleotides match TRBD1. The J segment lost 3 bases and the V segment lost 6 bases, leaving 14 bases of the junction unmatched. Germline V CDR1 and CDR2: MDHEN, SYDVKM. The CDR3 extends over 18 amino acids. The chain's CDR3 is CASRRDRGRGILGNTIYF. The CDR3 bases are TGTGCCAGCAGACGAGACAGGGGGCGAGGAATACTTGGAAACACCATATATTTT.

This clone was recorded once. This chain uses TRBV5-6 with TRBJ1-1, with TRBD1 matching over 9 bases. The V segment lost 4 bases and the J segment 4 bases; nucleotides outside the gene matches: 14. The CDR3 is 17 residues long. Germline-derived CDR1 and CDR2 are SGHDT and YYEEEE. Here the CDR3 reads CASSTPGQGSFSTEAFF. The CDR3 coding sequence is TGTGCCAGCAGCACCCCGGGACAGGGATCGTTTAGCACTGAAGCTTTCTTT. Using reference TRBV5-6 and TRBJ1-1 for the parts outside the CDR3, the full variable domain is DAGVTQSPTHLIKTRGQQVTLRCSPKSGHDTVSWYQQALGQGPQFIFQYYEEEERQRGNFPDRFSGHQFPNYSSELNVNALLLGDSALYLCASSTPGQGSFSTEAFFGQGTRLTVV.

This chain joins TRBV7-8 and TRBJ1-2; TRBD1 is a possible D gene (5 bases). The CDR3 totals 15 residues. Germline V gene lookup returns CDR1 SGHVS and CDR2 FQNEAQ. Between the trimmed V and J ends, which lost 4 bases and 1 base, there was a span of 13 bases. Written as DNA, the CDR3 is TGTGCCAGCAGCTCTAAGCGGGGGGATAACTATGGCTACACCTTC. Amino acids: CASSSKRGDNYGYTF.

The chain combines TRBV19 with TRBJ1-5, with unresolved D. In germline, CDR1 is LNHDA, CDR2 SQIVND (reference sequence). The CDR3 contains 15 residues. Trimming stripped 5 bases from V and 0 bases from J, with 11 bases between. The CDR3 protein is CASSSPGSSNQPQHF. The CDR3 DNA reads TGTGCCAGTAGTTCCCCTGGCAGTAGCAATCAGCCCCAGCATTTT. The full variable domain, with the rest looked up from reference TRBV19 and TRBJ1-5, is DGGITQSPKYLFRKEGQNVTLSCEQNLNHDAMYWYRQDPGQGLRLIYYSQIVNDFQKGDIAEGYSVSREKKESFPLTVTSAQKNPTAFYLCASSSPGSSNQPQHFGDGTRLSIL.

The chain uses TRBV6-1 and TRBJ1-5; no reliable D call. The CDR3 sequence is 14 residues long. Trimming removed 2 bases at V and 4 bases at J, with 9 bases between. Germline values: CDR1 MNHNS, CDR2 SASEGT. This CDR3 is CASSELGLNQPQHF. CDR3 DNA: TGTGCCAGCAGTGAACTTGGGCTAAATCAGCCCCAGCATTTT.

This chain joins TRBV5-1 and TRBJ2-7; 7 nucleotides agree with TRBD2. CDR1 SGHRS and CDR2 YFSETQ come from the germline V gene. The trim removed 0 bases at V and 6 bases at J, leaving 6 bases unmatched. There are 14 residues in the CDR3. The CDR3 bases are TGCGCCAGCAGCTTGGGGACGGCGGGGGTCGAGCAGTACTTC. Translation gives CASSLGTAGVEQYF.

The CDR3 spells CASSPDRDDYEQYF. The CDR3 DNA follows: TGTGCCAGCTCCCCGGACAGGGATGACTACGAGCAGTACTTC. The chain carries TRBV18 and TRBJ2-7; 8 bases align to TRBD1. The V and J ends lost 6 bases and 3 bases, in that order; junction bases with no gene match: 7. The CDR3 sequence is 14 residues long. CDR1 KGHSH and CDR2 LQKENI come from the germline V gene.

This clone was counted a few times. The rearrangement uses TRBV4-1 and TRBJ2-7; 8 nucleotides match TRBD1. This CDR3 has 16 residues. Looked up from germline, CDR1 is MGHRA and CDR2 is YSYEKL. V was clipped by 1 base and J by 4 bases; unmatched bases: 9. DNA of the CDR3: TGCGCCAGCAGCCAAGTTTTGGTGCAGGGGGCATACGAGCAGTACTTC. It translates to CASSQVLVQGAYEQYF.

The chain combines TRBV6-5 with TRBJ2-1; 8 nucleotides match TRBD1. The CDR3 is 14 residues long. Germline V CDR1 and CDR2: MNHEY, SVGAGI. With V trimmed by 6 bases and J by 4 bases, 5 bases remained unmatched. Here the CDR3 reads CASREQGVYNEQFF. DNA of the CDR3: TGTGCCAGCAGGGAACAGGGGGTTTACAATGAGCAGTTCTTC.

The chain couples TRBV28 to TRBJ1-2; 10 positions match TRBD1. Losses at the gene ends were 6 bases for V and 2 bases for J; bases not matched to a gene: 18. This CDR3 spans 19 amino acids. Germline assignment: CDR1 MDHEN and CDR2 SYDVKM. CDR3 sequence: CASRAVERWDRGPNYGYTF. The CDR3 DNA reads TGTGCCAGCAGAGCGGTGGAAAGGTGGGACAGGGGACCGAACTATGGCTACACCTTC.

The chain joins TRBV7-7 to TRBJ2-2; D might be TRBD2 (5 bases). The ends were cut back, 6 bases at V and 2 bases at J, with 13 bases in the middle. This CDR3 has 15 amino acids. The germline CDR1 and CDR2 sequences are SSHAT and FNYEAQ (reference sequence). The CDR3, as DNA: TGTGCCAGCAGTCTCAGCGGTTTCAACACCGGGGAGCTGTTTTTT. Translating gives CASSLSGFNTGELFF.

V usage is TRBV5-1 and J usage is TRBJ2-5, with D maybe TRBD1 (6 bases). Germline-derived CDR1 and CDR2 are SGHRS and YFSETQ. This CDR3 contains 15 residues. The V end lost 4 bases, the J end lost 1 base, and 14 bases lay between the germline ends. Written as DNA, the CDR3 is TGCGCCAGCAGCCCGCGTAGGGGGATCCAAGAGACCCAGTACTTC. Protein sequence: CASSPRRGIQETQYF.

This chain connects TRBV30 to TRBJ1-6, with D possibly matching TRBD1 (5 bases). The germline V and J ends were trimmed by 5 bases and 7 bases, with 24 bases remaining between them. This CDR3 region has 17 residues. The V gene's germline CDR1 is GTSNPN and CDR2 SVGIG (reference sequence). DNA for the CDR3: TGTGCCTGGGATACGAACGGGGGAGGCTCTATGAATTCACCCCTCCACTTT. Translated: CAWDTNGGGSMNSPLHF.

V and J are TRBV10-3 and TRBJ2-3; 10 bases agree with TRBD1. With 4 bases clipped from V and 6 bases from J, the junction kept 10 bases outside the gene matches. Germline values: CDR1 ENHRY, CDR2 SYGVKD. The CDR3 is 16 amino acids. DNA of the CDR3: TGTGCCATCAGTGGGCAAGGACAGGGGGTGACGGATACGCAGTATTTT. It encodes CAISGQGQGVTDTQYF.

This chain connects TRBV25-1 to TRBJ2-5, with 7 bases identical to TRBD2. With 1 base clipped from V and 2 bases from J, the junction kept 7 bases outside the gene matches. Germline lookup yields CDR1 MGHDK and CDR2 SYGVNS. The CDR3 has 16 residues. This CDR3 reads CASSELVASGQETQYF. The CDR3 DNA reads as TGTGCCAGCAGTGAATTAGTGGCTAGCGGACAAGAGACCCAGTACTTC.

This clone was picked up one time. The chain recombines TRBV5-1 with TRBJ1-3, with 9 bases matching TRBD1. The CDR3 extends over 18 amino acids. Germline V gene lookup returns CDR1 SGHRS and CDR2 YFSETQ. The trim removed 2 bases at V and 4 bases at J, leaving 13 bases unmatched. The chain's CDR3 is CASSFTGTGLLSGNTIYF. The CDR3 DNA follows: TGCGCCAGCAGCTTCACGGGGACAGGGCTTTTATCCGGAAACACCATATATTTT.

This clone was observed a handful of times. The chain combines TRBV28 with TRBJ2-7, with 7 bases fitting TRBD1. CDR1 MDHEN and CDR2 SYDVKM come from the germline V gene. The CDR3 runs to 14 residues. V lost 7 bases, J lost 5 bases, and 11 bases stayed unmatched. The CDR3 bases are TGTGCCAGCAACCTCTCCGGGACAGCCAACGAGCAGTACTTC. Translation gives CASNLSGTANEQYF.

This chain uses TRBV10-3 with TRBJ2-5; 8 nucleotides match TRBD2. V was pared by 10 bases and J by 9 bases, with 13 bases of the junction left unmatched. This CDR3 has 13 amino acids. The germline CDR1 and CDR2 sequences are ENHRY and SYGVKD. The CDR3 spells CATLLTAGGSQYF. Here the CDR3 DNA reads TGTGCCACCCTACTTACCGCGGGGGGATCCCAGTACTTC.

This chain joins TRBV6-5 and TRBJ1-6; D is possibly TRBD1 (5 bases). Trimming shortened V by 2 bases and J by 7 bases, and 6 bases separated the two germline ends. CDR1 and CDR2 (germline): MNHEY, SVGAGI. This CDR3 contains 13 residues. CDR3 sequence reads: CASSYGANSPLHF. The CDR3 DNA sequence: TGTGCCAGCAGTTACGGGGCCAATTCACCCCTCCACTTT.

A note on this clone: Other nucleotide sequences from this sample produce the same CDR3. This chain uses TRBV2 with TRBJ2-6; 12 bases are shared with TRBD1. V was clipped by 7 bases and J by 4 bases; unmatched bases: 11. The CDR3 contains 18 residues. Germline V lookup: CDR1 SNHLY, CDR2 FYNNEI. CDR3 amino acids: CASTWLGTGGVGANVLTF. In DNA form, the CDR3 reads TGTGCCAGCACTTGGTTAGGGACAGGGGGCGTCGGGGCCAACGTCCTGACTTTC.

This clone occurred once. The chain is built from TRBV4-1 and TRBJ2-1, with TRBD2 matching 8 bases. Trimming at V came to 5 bases and at J to 10 bases, leaving 7 bases not matched to a gene. The CDR3 runs 13 residues. From germline, CDR1 is MGHRA and CDR2 YSYEKL. This CDR3 is CASSRSGSKEQFF. For the CDR3, the DNA is TGCGCCAGCAGCAGGAGCGGGAGTAAGGAGCAGTTCTTC.

The genes are TRBV2 and TRBJ1-2; D is possibly TRBD1 (5 bases). The V end was cut by 4 bases, the J end by 3 bases, with 12 bases between. The CDR3 runs to 14 residues. Germline CDR1 reads SNHLY; CDR2 reads FYNNEI. In nucleotides, the CDR3 is TGTGCCAGCAGTGTCGGGGGAGAGTACTATGGCTACACCTTC. It translates to CASSVGGEYYGYTF.

The chain has TRBV25-1 and TRBJ2-1; D may be TRBD1 (5 bases). The CDR3 runs 16 residues. The germline gives CDR1 MGHDK, CDR2 SYGVNS. The V end was cut by 1 base, the J end by 5 bases, with 15 bases between. CDR3 loop: CASSELTGPGNNEQFF. In DNA, the CDR3 is TGTGCCAGCAGTGAATTAACAGGCCCAGGAAACAATGAGCAGTTCTTC.